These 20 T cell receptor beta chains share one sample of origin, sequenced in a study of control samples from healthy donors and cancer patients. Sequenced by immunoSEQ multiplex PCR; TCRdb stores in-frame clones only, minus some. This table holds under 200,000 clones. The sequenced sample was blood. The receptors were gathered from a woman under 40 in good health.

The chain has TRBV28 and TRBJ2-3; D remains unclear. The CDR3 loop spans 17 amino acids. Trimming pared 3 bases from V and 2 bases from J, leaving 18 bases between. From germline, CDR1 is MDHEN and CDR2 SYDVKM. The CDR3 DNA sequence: TGTGCCAGCAGTTTTGAGTTAGGCACCCTGTACACAGATACGCAGTATTTT. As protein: CASSFELGTLYTDTQYF.

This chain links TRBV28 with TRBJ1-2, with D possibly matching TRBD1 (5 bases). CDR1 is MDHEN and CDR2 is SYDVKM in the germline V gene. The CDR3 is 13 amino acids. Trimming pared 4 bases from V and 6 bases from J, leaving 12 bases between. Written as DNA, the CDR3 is TGTGCCAGCAGTTCCGCCAGGGTGAATGGCTACACCTTC. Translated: CASSSARVNGYTF.

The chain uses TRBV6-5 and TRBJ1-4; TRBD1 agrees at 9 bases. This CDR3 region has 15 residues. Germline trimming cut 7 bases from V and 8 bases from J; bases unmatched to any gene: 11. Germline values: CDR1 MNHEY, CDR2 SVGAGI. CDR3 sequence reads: CASTEPGQGGEKLFF. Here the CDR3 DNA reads TGTGCCAGCACCGAACCGGGACAGGGAGGGGAAAAACTGTTTTTT.

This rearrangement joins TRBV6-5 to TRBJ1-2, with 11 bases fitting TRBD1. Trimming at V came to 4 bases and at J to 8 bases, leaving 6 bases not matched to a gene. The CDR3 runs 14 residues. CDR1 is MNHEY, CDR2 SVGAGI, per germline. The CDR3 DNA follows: TGTGCCAGCAGTTTGAGGACAGGGGGCTTAGGCTACACCTTC. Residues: CASSLRTGGLGYTF.

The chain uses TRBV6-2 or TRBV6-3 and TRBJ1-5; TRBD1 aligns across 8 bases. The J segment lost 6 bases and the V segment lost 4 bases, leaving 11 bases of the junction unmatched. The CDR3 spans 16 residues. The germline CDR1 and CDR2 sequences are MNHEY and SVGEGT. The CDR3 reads CASSSLGQGPIQPQHF. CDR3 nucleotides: TGTGCCAGCAGTTCCCTCGGACAGGGTCCGATTCAGCCCCAGCATTTT.

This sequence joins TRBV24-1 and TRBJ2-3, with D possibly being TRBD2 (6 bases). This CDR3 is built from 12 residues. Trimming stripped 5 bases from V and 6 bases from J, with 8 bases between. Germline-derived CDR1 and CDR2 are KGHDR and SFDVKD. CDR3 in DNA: TGTGCCACCAGTGTACGGGGGGATACGCAGTATTTT. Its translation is CATSVRGDTQYF.

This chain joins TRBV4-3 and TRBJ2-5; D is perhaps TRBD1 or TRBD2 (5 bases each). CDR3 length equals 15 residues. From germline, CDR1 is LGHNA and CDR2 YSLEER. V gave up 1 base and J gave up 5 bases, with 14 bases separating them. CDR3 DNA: TGCGCCAGCAGCCAAGCTACGGGGCGGTGGGAGACCCAGTACTTC. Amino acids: CASSQATGRWETQYF.

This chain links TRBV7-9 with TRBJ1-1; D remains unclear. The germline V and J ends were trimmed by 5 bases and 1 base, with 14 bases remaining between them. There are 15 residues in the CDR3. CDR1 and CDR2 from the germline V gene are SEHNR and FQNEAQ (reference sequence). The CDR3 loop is CASSPPSAGNTEAFF. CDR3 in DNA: TGTGCCAGCAGCCCCCCGTCGGCGGGGAACACTGAAGCTTTCTTT.

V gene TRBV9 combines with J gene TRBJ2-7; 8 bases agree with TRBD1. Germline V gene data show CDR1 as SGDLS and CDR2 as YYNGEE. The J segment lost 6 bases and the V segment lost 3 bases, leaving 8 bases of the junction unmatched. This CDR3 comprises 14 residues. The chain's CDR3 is CASSERTGRGEQYF. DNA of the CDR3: TGTGCCAGCAGCGAGAGGACAGGGCGAGGCGAGCAGTACTTC. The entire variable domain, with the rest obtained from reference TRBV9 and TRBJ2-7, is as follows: DSGVTQTPKHLITATGQRVTLRCSPRSGDLSVYWYQQSLDQGLQFLIQYYNGEERAKGNILERFSAQQFPDLHSELNLSSLELGDSALYFCASSERTGRGEQYFGPGTRLTVT.

This CDR3 reads CASSFGGSSYEQYF. DNA for the CDR3: TGCGCCAGCAGCTTCGGAGGGAGCTCCTACGAGCAGTACTTC. The V and J genes are TRBV5-1 and TRBJ2-7, with a tentative D call TRBD2 (6 bases). Trimming shortened V by 2 bases and J by 0 bases, and 9 bases separated the two germline ends. Germline V gene data show CDR1 as SGHRS and CDR2 as YFSETQ. CDR3 length: 14 residues.

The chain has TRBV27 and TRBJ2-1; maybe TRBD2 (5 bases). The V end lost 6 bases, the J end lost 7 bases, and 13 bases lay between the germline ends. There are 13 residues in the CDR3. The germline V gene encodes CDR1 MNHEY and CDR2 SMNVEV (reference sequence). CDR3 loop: CASSKDGKNEQFF. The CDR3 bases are TGTGCCAGCAGCAAGGACGGGAAAAATGAGCAGTTCTTC.

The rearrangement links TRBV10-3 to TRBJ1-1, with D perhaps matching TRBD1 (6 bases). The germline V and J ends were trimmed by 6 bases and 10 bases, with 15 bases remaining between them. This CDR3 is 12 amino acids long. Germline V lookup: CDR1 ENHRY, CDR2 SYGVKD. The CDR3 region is CAIRTTGSGAFF. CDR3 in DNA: TGTGCCATCAGAACGACAGGCAGCGGAGCTTTCTTT.

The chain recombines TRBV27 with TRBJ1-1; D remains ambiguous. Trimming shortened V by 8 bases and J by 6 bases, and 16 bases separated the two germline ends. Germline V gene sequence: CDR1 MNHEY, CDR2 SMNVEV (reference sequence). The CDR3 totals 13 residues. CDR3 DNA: TGTGCCAGCGGAAGGTCGCCGGGCCCTGAAGCTTTCTTT. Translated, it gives CASGRSPGPEAFF.

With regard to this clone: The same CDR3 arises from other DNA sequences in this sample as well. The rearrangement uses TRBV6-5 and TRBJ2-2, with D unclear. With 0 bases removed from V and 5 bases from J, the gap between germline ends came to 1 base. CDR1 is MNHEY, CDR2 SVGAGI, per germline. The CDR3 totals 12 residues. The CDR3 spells CASSYSTGELFF. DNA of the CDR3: TGTGCCAGCAGTTACTCGACCGGGGAGCTGTTTTTT.

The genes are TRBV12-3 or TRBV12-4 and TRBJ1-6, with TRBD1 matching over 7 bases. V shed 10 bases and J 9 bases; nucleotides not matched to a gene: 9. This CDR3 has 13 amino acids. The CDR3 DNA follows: TGTGCCACCAGACAGGGCTTGGGTTCACCCCTCCACTTT. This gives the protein CATRQGLGSPLHF.

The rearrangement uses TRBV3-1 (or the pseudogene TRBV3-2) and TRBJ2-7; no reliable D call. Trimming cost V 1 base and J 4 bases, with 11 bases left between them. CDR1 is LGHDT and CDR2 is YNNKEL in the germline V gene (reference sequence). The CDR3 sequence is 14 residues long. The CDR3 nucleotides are TGTGCCAGCAGCCAAGGGATCCTCCTTTACGAGCAGTACTTC. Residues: CASSQGILLYEQYF.

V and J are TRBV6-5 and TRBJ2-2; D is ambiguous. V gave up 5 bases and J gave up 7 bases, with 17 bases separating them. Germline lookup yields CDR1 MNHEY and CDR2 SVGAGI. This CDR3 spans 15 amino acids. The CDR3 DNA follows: TGTGCCAGCAGTCTATTGGACCCCTCAGTCGGGGAGCTGTTTTTT. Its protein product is CASSLLDPSVGELFF.

CDR3 in amino acids: CAWSVANTIYF. DNA of the CDR3: TGTGCCTGGAGTGTGGCTAACACCATATATTTT. V and J are TRBV30 and TRBJ1-3; D is unclear. From germline, CDR1 is GTSNPN and CDR2 SVGIG (reference sequence). Trimming left V 0 bases short and J 7 bases short, with 4 bases between. CDR3 length equals 11 residues.

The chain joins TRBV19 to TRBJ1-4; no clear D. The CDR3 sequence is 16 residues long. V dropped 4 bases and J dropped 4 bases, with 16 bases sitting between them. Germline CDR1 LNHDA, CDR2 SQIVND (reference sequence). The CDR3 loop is CASSKRARASNEKLFF. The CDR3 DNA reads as TGTGCCAGTAGTAAGCGGGCCCGAGCTAGTAATGAAAAACTGTTTTTT.

CDR3 in DNA: TGTGCCAGTAGTATAGATCGTTGGGAGGACACCGGGGAGCTGTTTTTT. This encodes CASSIDRWEDTGELFF. This chain connects TRBV19 to TRBJ2-2, with D tentatively TRBD2 (6 bases). CDR1 is LNHDA and CDR2 is SQIVND in the germline V gene (reference sequence). Trimming removed 0 bases from V and 3 bases from J, with 11 bases in between. The CDR3 length is 16 residues.